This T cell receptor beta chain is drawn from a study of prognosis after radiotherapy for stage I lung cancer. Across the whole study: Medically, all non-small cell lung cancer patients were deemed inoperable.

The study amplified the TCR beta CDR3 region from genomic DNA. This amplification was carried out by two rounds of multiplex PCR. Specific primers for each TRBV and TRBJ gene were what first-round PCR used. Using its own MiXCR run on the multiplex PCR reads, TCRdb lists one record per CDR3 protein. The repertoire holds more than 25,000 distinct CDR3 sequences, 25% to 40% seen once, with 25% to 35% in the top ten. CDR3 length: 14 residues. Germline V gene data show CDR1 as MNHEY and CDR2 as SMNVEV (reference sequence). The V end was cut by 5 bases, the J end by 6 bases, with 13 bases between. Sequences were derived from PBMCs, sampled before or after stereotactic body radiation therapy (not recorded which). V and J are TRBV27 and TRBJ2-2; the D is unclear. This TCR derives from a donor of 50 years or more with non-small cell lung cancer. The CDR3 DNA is TGTGCCAGCAGTCAATGCAGTACGTCCGGGGAGCTGTTTTTT. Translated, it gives CASSQCSTSGELFF.